This T cell receptor (beta chain) was recorded in a study of PD-1 blockade in mismatch repair-deficient tumors. Sequencing used immunoSEQ multiplex PCR; TCRdb keeps in-frame clones, though not all of them. The table records almost 9,500 clones, about 85% of them present only once. V was clipped by 1 base and J by 2 bases, with 11 bases between them. Per germline, CDR1 MNHNS and CDR2 SASEGT. CDR3 length: 16 amino acids. The clonotype was recovered from an adult with mismatch repair-deficient cancer. The chain couples TRBV6-1 to TRBJ2-2, with TRBD1 as a possible D gene (6 bases). Sequencing used PBMCs, obtained around 46 weeks after starting pembrolizumab. CDR3 sequence: CASSEVWGTNTGELFF. The CDR3 DNA reads as TGTGCCAGCAGTGAAGTGTGGGGGACAAACACCGGGGAGCTGTTTTTT.